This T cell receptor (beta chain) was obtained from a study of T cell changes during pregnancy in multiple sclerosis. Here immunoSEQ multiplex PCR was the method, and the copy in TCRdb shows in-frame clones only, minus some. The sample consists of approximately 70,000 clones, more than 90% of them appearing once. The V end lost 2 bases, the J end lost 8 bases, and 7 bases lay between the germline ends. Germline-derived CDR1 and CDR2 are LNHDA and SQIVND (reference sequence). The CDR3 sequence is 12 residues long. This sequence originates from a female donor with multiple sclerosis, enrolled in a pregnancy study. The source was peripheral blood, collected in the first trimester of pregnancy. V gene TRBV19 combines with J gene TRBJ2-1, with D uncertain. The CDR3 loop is CASSIQVDEQFF. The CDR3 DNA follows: TGTGCCAGTAGTATACAGGTGGATGAGCAGTTCTTC. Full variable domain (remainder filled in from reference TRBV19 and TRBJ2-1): DGGITQSPKYLFRKEGQNVTLSCEQNLNHDAMYWYRQDPGQGLRLIYYSQIVNDFQKGDIAEGYSVSREKKESFPLTVTSAQKNPTAFYLCASSIQVDEQFFGPGTRLTVL.